These 3 T cell receptor beta chains were all obtained from the same sample, sequenced in a study of OX40 agonist ivuxolimab in advanced cancers. Libraries were prepared by immunoSEQ multiplex PCR; TCRdb keeps only in-frame clonotypes and omits some of them. Of more than 55,000 clones in the sample, roughly 80% were seen once. The specimen comprised CD4+ or CD8+ T cells sorted from blood, sampled in a trial of the OX40 agonist ivuxolimab. These receptors were collected from an adult with an advanced solid tumor such as melanoma, head and neck, liver or kidney cancer.

The chain carries TRBV11-2 and TRBJ1-1; D possibly corresponds to TRBD1 (5 bases). The CDR3 loop spans 14 amino acids. Germline CDR1 reads SGHAT; CDR2 reads FQNNGV. V was trimmed by 0 bases and J by 7 bases, leaving 12 bases between them. DNA of the CDR3: TGTGCCAGCAGCTTAGATCTGGGGGGGATTGAAGCTTTCTTT. It translates to CASSLDLGGIEAFF.

This chain joins TRBV14 and TRBJ1-2; unclear D gene. CDR1 SGHDN and CDR2 FVKESK come from the germline V gene. V was cut by 2 bases and J by 7 bases, with 11 bases left in between. The CDR3 has 13 amino acids. CDR3 coding DNA: TGTGCCAGCAGCCAATATCCATGGGCTGGCTACACCTTC. Protein product: CASSQYPWAGYTF.

The chain combines TRBV9 with TRBJ2-1, with D perhaps TRBD2 (6 bases). The CDR3 has 14 residues. With 0 bases removed from V and 10 bases from J, the gap between germline ends came to 14 bases. CDR1 is SGDLS, CDR2 YYNGEE, per germline. DNA for the CDR3: TGTGCCAGCAGCGTAGGGGGGGACCTCCGGGAGCAGTTCTTC. As protein: CASSVGGDLREQFF.